This T cell receptor (beta chain) was observed in a study of cytomegalovirus exposure and HLA in healthy donors. As concerns this clone: Its target is unknown.

CDR3 size: 14 residues. The germline V gene has CDR1 SGHTA and CDR2 FQGTGA. Trimming took 2 bases from V and 6 from J; bases not matched to a gene: 1. Study-level results: Researchers left out some V segments, among them TRBV6-2 and TRBV6-3, as indistinguishable. The study reported that TCR beta sequences accurately predicted HLA-A and HLA-B alleles in most subjects.

Researchers ran the PCR with 60 Vbeta and 13 Jbeta primers. Method: immunoSEQ multiplex PCR; TCRdb's copy keeps in-frame clones and lacks some. In the table there are 150,000 to 200,000 clones, 70% to 90% of which are singletons. The sequenced material came from PBMCs. V and J are TRBV7-3 and TRBJ1-6; TRBD1 matches at 7 bases. The origin of this receptor is a woman between 25 and 40 years old in good health and CMV-seronegative. For the CDR3, the DNA is TGTGCCAGCAGCTTAGGGACAGCTAATTCACCCCTCCACTTT. It codes for CASSLGTANSPLHF.